The rows below give T cell receptor beta chains drawn from one sample of a study of blood T cell repertoires in COVID-19. Some clones are missing from TCRdb's copy, which holds only in-frame ones; the method was immunoSEQ multiplex PCR. The sample shows roughly 100,000 clones, approximately 90% of them seen only once. The sequencing sample was made of peripheral blood. The receptors derive from a woman aged 45-65 years with COVID-19, enrolled during active disease. Both conserved end residues are part of each CDR3. A D gene is named only where the DNA matches it firmly. Size is stated for part of the rows, as once, few or many counts, or as a class when the clone is expanded.

TRBJ1-2,TRBD1,TRBV30,-,TGTGCCTGGAGTGTACTTAAAGGGGGCGGCTATGGCTACACCTTC,CAWSVLKGGGYGYTF
TRBJ2-1,TRBD2,TRBV11-3,few,TGTGCCAGCAGCTCGGGGGGCTCCTACAATGAGCAGTTCTTC,CASSSGGSYNEQFF
TRBJ2-3,-,TRBV4-3,-,TGCGCCAGCAGTTCCGAGACTAGCACAGATACGCAGTATTTT,CASSSETSTDTQYF
TRBJ1-5,-,TRBV7-9,few,TGTGCCAGCAGCTTACAAAATCAGCCCCAGCATTTT,CASSLQNQPQHF
TRBJ1-4,-,TRBV28,-,TGTGCCAGCAGTTTTGCGGGGCCCTATGAAAAACTGTTTTTT,CASSFAGPYEKLFF
TRBJ2-7,TRBD1,TRBV27,-,TGTGCCAGCAGTTTAGGGACAGGGGTGAACGAGCAGTACTTC,CASSLGTGVNEQYF
TRBJ2-2,-,TRBV2,few,TGTGCCAGCAGCCCCAGGGGAGACACCGGGGAGCTGTTTTTT,CASSPRGDTGELFF
TRBJ2-7,TRBD1,TRBV5-1,once,TGCGCCAGCAGCCCCGACCCCGGGACAGGGTTAGTCGAGCAGTACTTC,CASSPDPGTGLVEQYF
TRBJ1-2,-,TRBV6-1,-,TGTGCCAGCAGTGAAGGGACAGTTAACCTCCGCGGCTACACCTTC,CASSEGTVNLRGYTF
TRBJ1-1,-,TRBV7-9,-,TGTGCCAGCAGCATTGGACATCTGAACACTGAAGCTTTCTTT,CASSIGHLNTEAFF
TRBJ2-1,-,TRBV5-4,few,TGTGCCAGCAGCCCGGGGGGCGGGGGTTCCTACAATGAGCAGTTCTTC,CASSPGGGGSYNEQFF
TRBJ1-2,TRBD1,TRBV5-4,-,TGTGCCAGCAGCTGGTCAGGGGGCAGAACGGATGGCTACACCTTC,CASSWSGGRTDGYTF
TRBJ1-1,TRBD1,TRBV5-6,-,TGTGCCAGCAGCTTGACGGGACAGATGAACACTGAAGCTTTCTTT,CASSLTGQMNTEAFF
TRBJ1-2,-,TRBV19,once,TGTGCCAGTAGTTCTTATGGCTACACCTTC,CASSSYGYTF
TRBJ2-7,TRBD1,TRBV7-9,few,TGTGCCAGCAGCTCGGGACAGGTAGGGAGCTACGAGCAGTACTTC,CASSSGQVGSYEQYF
TRBJ2-1,-,TRBV10-2,-,TGCGCCAGCAGTGAGTCATTAGCCTCCTACAATGAGCAGTTCTTC,CASSESLASYNEQFF